Following are 5 T cell receptor beta chains from one sample sequenced in a study of Ad26.COV2.S vaccination and SARS-CoV-2 variants. Assay: immunoSEQ multiplex PCR; the TCRdb copy retains only in-frame clones and omits some. Here the sample spans around 170,000 clones, roughly nine tenths being singletons. Sequencing was performed on peripheral blood, taken after recovery from COVID-19. The source of these receptors is a human donor who had recovered from COVID-19.

The chain couples TRBV5-1 to TRBJ2-1; D might be TRBD1 (6 bases). Germline loops: CDR1 SGHRS, CDR2 YFSETQ. V lost 0 bases and J lost 2, with 9 bases in between. CDR3 length: 15 amino acids. The CDR3 sequence is CASSLEGDAYNEQFF. The CDR3 DNA is TGCGCCAGCAGCTTGGAGGGGGACGCCTACAATGAGCAGTTCTTC. Together with reference TRBV5-1 and TRBJ2-1, the CDR3 gives the full variable domain: KAGVTQTPRYLIKTRGQQVTLSCSPISGHRSVSWYQQTPGQGLQFLFEYFSETQRNKGNFPGRFSGRQFSNSRSEMNVSTLELGDSALYLCASSLEGDAYNEQFFGPGTRLTVL.

This chain connects TRBV5-1 to TRBJ2-1, with TRBD2 matching over 10 bases. The CDR3 extends over 15 amino acids. The ends lost 0 bases at V and 6 bases at J; junction bases unmatched: 3. CDR1 and CDR2 from the germline V gene are SGHRS and YFSETQ. The CDR3 is CASSLGLAGPNEQFF. The CDR3, as DNA: TGCGCCAGCAGCTTGGGACTAGCGGGTCCCAATGAGCAGTTCTTC.

The chain couples TRBV11-2 to TRBJ2-7, with D possibly TRBD2 on 5 matching bases. The germline CDR1 and CDR2 sequences are SGHAT and FQNNGV. The CDR3 length is 13 residues. Trimming took off 0 bases at V and 7 bases at J, with 10 bases between the two ends. CDR3 amino acids: CASSLERAREQYF. DNA of the CDR3: TGTGCCAGCAGCTTAGAGCGGGCGAGGGAGCAGTACTTC.

This chain uses TRBV27 with TRBJ2-1, with D hard to call. Germline CDR1 is MNHEY and CDR2 is SMNVEV (reference sequence). V lost 0 bases and J lost 4, with 10 bases in between. The CDR3 consists of 15 residues. In DNA form, the CDR3 reads TGTGCCAGCAGTTTATCCCTCCCCAGGTACAATGAGCAGTTCTTC. The encoded protein is CASSLSLPRYNEQFF.

This chain uses TRBV5-1 with TRBJ2-1; D is ambiguous. The germline gives CDR1 SGHRS, CDR2 YFSETQ. The V gene lost 0 bases and the J gene lost 9 bases, with 19 bases spanning the gap. This CDR3 is 16 amino acids long. The CDR3 DNA reads TGCGCCAGCAGCTTGGGCGCCTGGGCCCCCGGCGCTGAGCAGTTCTTC. Residues: CASSLGAWAPGAEQFF.